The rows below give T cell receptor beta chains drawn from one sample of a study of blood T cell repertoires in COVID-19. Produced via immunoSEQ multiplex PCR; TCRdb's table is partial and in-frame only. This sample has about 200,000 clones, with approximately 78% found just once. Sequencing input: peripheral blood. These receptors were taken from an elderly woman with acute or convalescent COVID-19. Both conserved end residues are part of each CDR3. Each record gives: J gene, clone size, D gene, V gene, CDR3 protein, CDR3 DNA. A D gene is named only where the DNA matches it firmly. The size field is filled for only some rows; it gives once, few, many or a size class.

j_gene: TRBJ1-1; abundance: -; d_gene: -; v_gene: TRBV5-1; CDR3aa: CASSGLGTEAFF; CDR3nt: TGCGCCAGTTCGGGACTTGGGACTGAAGCTTTCTTT
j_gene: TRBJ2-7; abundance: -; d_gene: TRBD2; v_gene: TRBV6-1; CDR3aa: CASSETSGIPYEQYF; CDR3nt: TGTGCCAGCAGTGAGACTAGCGGGATTCCCTACGAGCAGTACTTC
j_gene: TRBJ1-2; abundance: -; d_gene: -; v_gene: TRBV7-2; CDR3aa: CASSLLENYGYTF; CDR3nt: TGTGCCAGCAGCTTATTGGAGAACTATGGCTACACCTTC
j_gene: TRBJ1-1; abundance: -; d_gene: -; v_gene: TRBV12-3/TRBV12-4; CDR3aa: CASRWTENTEAFF; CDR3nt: TGTGCCAGCAGATGGACAGAGAACACTGAAGCTTTCTTT
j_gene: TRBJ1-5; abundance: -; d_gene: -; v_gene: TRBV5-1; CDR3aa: CASSPDISNQPQHF; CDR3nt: TGCGCCAGCAGCCCGGACATAAGCAATCAGCCCCAGCATTTT
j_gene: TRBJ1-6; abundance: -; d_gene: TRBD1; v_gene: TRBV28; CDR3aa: CASWDRGGSPLHF; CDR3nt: TGTGCCAGCTGGGACAGGGGAGGCTCACCCCTCCACTTT
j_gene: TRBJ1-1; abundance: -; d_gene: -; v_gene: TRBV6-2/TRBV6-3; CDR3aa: CASSYSTGNPEAFF; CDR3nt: TGTGCCAGCAGTTACTCTACAGGTAACCCTGAAGCTTTCTTT
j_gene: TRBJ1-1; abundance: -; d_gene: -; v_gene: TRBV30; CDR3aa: CAWSAQGLNTEAFF; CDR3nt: TGTGCCTGGAGTGCGCAGGGGTTGAACACTGAAGCTTTCTTT
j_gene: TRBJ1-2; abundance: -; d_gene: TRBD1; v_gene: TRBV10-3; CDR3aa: CAISEQLTGGGNYGYTF; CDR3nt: TGTGCCATCAGTGAGCAACTTACAGGGGGCGGAAACTATGGCTACACCTTC
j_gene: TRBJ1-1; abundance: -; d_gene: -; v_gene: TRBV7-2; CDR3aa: CASSLMASTEAFF; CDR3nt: TGTGCCAGCAGCTTAATGGCCAGCACTGAAGCTTTCTTT
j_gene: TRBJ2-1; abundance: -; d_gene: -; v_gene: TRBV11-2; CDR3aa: CASSLQARTYNEQFF; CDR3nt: TGTGCCAGCAGCTTACAGGCGAGGACTTACAATGAGCAGTTCTTC
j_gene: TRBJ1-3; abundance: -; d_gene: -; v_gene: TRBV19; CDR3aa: CASSISFAAGNTIYF; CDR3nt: TGTGCCAGTAGTATCTCCTTTGCAGCTGGAAACACCATATATTTT
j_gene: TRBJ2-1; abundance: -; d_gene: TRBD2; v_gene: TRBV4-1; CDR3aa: CASSQPLRGRESNEQFF; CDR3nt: TGCGCCAGCAGCCAACCCCTTCGCGGGAGGGAATCCAATGAGCAGTTCTTC
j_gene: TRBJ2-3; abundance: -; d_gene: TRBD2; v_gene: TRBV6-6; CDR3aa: CASRLAGASDTQYF; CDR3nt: TGTGCCAGCAGGCTAGCGGGGGCCTCAGATACGCAGTATTTT
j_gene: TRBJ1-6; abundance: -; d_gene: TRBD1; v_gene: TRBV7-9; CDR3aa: CASSLAMSGQGDSPLHF; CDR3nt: TGTGCCAGCAGCTTAGCGATGTCGGGACAGGGCGATTCACCCCTCCACTTT
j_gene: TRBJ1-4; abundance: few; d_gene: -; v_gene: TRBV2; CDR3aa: CASSAQTGKPEKLFF; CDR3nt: TGTGCCAGCAGTGCCCAGACGGGAAAACCTGAAAAACTGTTTTTT
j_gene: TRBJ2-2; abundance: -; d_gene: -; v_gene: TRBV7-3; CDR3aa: CATGAGNTGELFF; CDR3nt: TGTGCCACTGGGGCAGGGAACACCGGGGAGCTGTTTTTT
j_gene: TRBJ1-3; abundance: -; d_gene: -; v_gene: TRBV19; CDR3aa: CASSMGHLDLSGNTIYF; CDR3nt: TGTGCCAGTAGTATGGGACATCTTGATCTCTCTGGAAACACCATATATTTT
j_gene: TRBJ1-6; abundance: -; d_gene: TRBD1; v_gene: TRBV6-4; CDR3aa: CASSAQGNSPLHF; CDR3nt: TGTGCCAGCAGTGCACAGGGGAATTCACCCCTCCACTTT
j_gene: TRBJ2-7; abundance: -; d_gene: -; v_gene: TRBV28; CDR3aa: CASSRALSSYEQYF; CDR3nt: TGTGCCAGCAGCAGGGCGCTGAGCTCCTACGAGCAGTACTTC
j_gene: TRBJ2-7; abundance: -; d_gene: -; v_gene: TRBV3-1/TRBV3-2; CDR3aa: CASSQGIVSYEQYF; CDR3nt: TGTGCCAGCAGCCAGGGCATCGTCTCCTACGAGCAGTACTTC
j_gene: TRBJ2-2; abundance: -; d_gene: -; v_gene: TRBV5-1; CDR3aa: CASSLTQFNTGELFF; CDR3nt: TGCGCCAGCAGCTTGACCCAGTTTAACACCGGGGAGCTGTTTTTT
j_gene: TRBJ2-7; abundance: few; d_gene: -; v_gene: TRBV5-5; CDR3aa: CASSIRVHEQYF; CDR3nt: TGTGCCAGCAGCATCAGGGTCCACGAGCAGTACTTC
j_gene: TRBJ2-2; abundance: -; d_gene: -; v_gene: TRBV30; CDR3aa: CAWRQGLRTGELFF; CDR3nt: TGTGCCTGGAGACAGGGCCTCCGCACCGGGGAGCTGTTTTTT
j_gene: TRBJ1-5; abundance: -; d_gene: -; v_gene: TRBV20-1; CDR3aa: CSASVATAMTQHF; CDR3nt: TGCAGTGCTAGTGTCGCGACAGCCATGACCCAGCATTTT
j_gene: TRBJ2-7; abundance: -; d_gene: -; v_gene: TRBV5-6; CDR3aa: CASSLGDAGIYEQYF; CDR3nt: TGTGCCAGCAGCTTGGGAGACGCGGGGATTTACGAGCAGTACTTC
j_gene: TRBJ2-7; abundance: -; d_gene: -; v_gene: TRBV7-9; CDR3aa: CASSPYGGNYEQYF; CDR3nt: TGTGCCAGCTCACCTTACGGCGGGAACTACGAGCAGTACTTC
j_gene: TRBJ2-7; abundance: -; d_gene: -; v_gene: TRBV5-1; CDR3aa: CASSLDVTLIYEQYF; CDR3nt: TGCGCCAGCAGCTTGGATGTGACTTTAATATACGAGCAGTACTTC
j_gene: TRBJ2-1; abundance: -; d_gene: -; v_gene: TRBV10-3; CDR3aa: CAISESISVEQFF; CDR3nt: TGTGCCATCAGTGAGTCGATTAGCGTCGAGCAGTTCTTC
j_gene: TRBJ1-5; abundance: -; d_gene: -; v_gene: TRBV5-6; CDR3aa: CASSFYGDQRGPQHF; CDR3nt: TGTGCCAGCAGCTTTTACGGCGATCAGCGGGGGCCCCAGCATTTT
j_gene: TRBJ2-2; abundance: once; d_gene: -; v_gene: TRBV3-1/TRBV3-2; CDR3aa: CASSHIGYGRGQVGELFF; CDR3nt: TGTGCCAGCAGCCATATTGGGTATGGGCGGGGGCAAGTCGGGGAGCTGTTTTTT
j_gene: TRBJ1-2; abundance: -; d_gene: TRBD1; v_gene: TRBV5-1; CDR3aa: CASSLEQGGNYGYTF; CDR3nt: TGCGCCAGCAGCTTGGAACAGGGGGGTAACTATGGCTACACCTTC
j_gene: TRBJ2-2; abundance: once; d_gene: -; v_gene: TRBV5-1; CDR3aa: CASSVQAQENTGELFF; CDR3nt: TGCGCCAGCAGCGTTCAGGCACAGGAGAACACCGGGGAGCTGTTTTTT
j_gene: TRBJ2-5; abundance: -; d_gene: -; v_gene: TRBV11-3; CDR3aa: CASSLGRLFQETQYF; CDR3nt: TGTGCCAGCAGCTTAGGAAGACTCTTCCAAGAGACCCAGTACTTC
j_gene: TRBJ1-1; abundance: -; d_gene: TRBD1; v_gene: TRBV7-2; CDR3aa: CASSRGPEHTEAFF; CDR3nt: TGTGCCAGCAGCAGGGGGCCAGAGCACACTGAAGCTTTCTTT
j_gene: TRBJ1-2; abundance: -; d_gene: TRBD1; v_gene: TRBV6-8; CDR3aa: CASSTRPATGGDYGYTF; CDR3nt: TGTGCCAGCAGTACACGACCTGCAACAGGGGGGGACTATGGCTACACCTTC
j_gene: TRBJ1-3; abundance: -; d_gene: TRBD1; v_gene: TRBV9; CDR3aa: CASSPGTVGNTIYF; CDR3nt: TGTGCCAGCAGCCCAGGGACAGTTGGAAACACCATATATTTT
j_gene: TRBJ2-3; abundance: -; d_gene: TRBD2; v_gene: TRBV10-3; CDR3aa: CAIRGAGATDTQYF; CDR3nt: TGTGCCATCAGGGGAGCGGGAGCCACAGATACGCAGTATTTT
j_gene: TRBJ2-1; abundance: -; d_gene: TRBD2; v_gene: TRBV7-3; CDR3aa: CASSPTAGGVDEQFF; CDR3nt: TGTGCCAGCAGCCCCACAGCGGGGGGTGTCGATGAGCAGTTCTTC
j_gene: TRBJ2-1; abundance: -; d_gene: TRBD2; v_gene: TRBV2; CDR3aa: CASSQTSGSYNEQFF; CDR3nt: TGTGCCAGCAGTCAGACTAGCGGGAGTTACAATGAGCAGTTCTTC
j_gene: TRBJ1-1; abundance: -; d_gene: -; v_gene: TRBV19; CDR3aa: CASSIRDTPYEAFF; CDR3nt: TGTGCCAGTAGTATAAGGGACACCCCTTATGAAGCTTTCTTT
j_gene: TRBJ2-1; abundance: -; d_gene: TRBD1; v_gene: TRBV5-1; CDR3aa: CASSLGRQGRDEQFF; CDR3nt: TGCGCCAGCAGCCTCGGCAGACAGGGCAGGGATGAGCAGTTCTTC
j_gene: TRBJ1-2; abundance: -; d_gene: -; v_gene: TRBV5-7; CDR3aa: CASSTGQPNTYGYTF; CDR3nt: TGTGCCAGCAGCACTGGACAGCCTAATACTTATGGCTACACCTTC
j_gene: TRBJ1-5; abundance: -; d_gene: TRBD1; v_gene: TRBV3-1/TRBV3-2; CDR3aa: CASSPGTGGQPQHF; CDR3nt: TGTGCCAGCAGCCCTGGGACAGGGGGACAGCCCCAGCATTTT
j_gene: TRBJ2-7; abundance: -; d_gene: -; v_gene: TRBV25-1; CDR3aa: CASSESLGGTDFYEQYF; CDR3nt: TGTGCCAGCAGTGAGAGCCTCGGAGGGACTGATTTCTACGAGCAGTACTTC
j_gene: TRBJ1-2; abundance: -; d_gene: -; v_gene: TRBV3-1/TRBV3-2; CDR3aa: CASSPVLRSQYGYTF; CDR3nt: TGTGCCAGCAGCCCTGTTCTGCGGAGTCAGTATGGCTACACCTTC
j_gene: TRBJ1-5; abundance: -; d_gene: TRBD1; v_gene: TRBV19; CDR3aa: CASSIGNRGPKPQHF; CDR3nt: TGTGCCAGTAGTATAGGAAACAGGGGCCCTAAGCCCCAGCATTTT
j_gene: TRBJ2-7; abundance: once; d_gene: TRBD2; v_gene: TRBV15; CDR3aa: CATSRSLAGVREQYF; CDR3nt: TGTGCCACCAGCAGAAGTTTAGCGGGAGTTCGCGAGCAGTACTTC
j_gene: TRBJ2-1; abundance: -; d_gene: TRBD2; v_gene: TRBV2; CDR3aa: CASRWGTSLGEQFF; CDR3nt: TGTGCCAGCAGGTGGGGGACTAGTCTCGGTGAGCAGTTCTTC
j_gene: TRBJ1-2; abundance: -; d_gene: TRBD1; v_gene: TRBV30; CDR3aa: CAWRDSRGHNGYTF; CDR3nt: TGTGCCTGGAGGGATAGCAGGGGGCATAATGGCTACACCTTC
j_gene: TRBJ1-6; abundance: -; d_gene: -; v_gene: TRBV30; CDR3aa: CAWSRNLGRQSPLHF; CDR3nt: TGTGCCTGGAGTAGGAACTTGGGGCGGCAATCACCCCTCCACTTT
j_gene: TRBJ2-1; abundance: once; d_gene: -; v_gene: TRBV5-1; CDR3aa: CASSLSLVGKNTGGQFF; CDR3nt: TGCGCCAGCAGCTTGAGTTTGGTAGGGAAGAACACCGGGGGGCAGTTCTTC
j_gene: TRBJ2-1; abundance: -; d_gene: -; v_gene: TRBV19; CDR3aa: CASSSQGPGSSYNEQFF; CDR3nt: TGTGCCAGTAGTTCACAGGGCCCGGGGAGCTCCTACAATGAGCAGTTCTTC
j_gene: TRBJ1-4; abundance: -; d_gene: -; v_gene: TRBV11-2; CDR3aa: CASSYQGAANEKLFF; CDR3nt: TGTGCCAGCAGCTACCAGGGTGCAGCTAATGAAAAACTGTTTTTT
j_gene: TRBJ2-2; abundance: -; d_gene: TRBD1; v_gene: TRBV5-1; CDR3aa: CASSLILTGGPGELFF; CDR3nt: TGCGCCAGCAGCTTGATTCTAACAGGGGGTCCCGGGGAGCTGTTTTTT